This section outlines one T cell receptor (beta chain) sequence together with its context. The protocol was immunoSEQ multiplex PCR, while the TCRdb copy is restricted to in-frame clones and leaves out a portion. This table holds 150,000 to 200,000 clones, around four fifths found once. These data originate in a study of blood T cell repertoires in COVID-19. Across the whole study: From the United States, Italy and Spain came samples of acute and convalescent COVID-19. The cDNA or gDNA used as material had been derived from T cells, B-cell-depleted T cells, or PBMCs.

The CDR3 runs to 11 residues. Germline V gene sequence: CDR1 MNHEY, CDR2 SVGAGI. V lost 6 bases to trimming and J lost 7 bases, with 7 bases between them. The chain is built from TRBV6-5 and TRBJ1-3, with D unclear. This receptor was identified in a woman older than 75 with acute or convalescent COVID-19. The sequenced material came from peripheral blood. CDR3 nucleotides: TGTGCCAGCAGGTCCGGTAACACCATATATTTT. Translating gives CASRSGNTIYF.